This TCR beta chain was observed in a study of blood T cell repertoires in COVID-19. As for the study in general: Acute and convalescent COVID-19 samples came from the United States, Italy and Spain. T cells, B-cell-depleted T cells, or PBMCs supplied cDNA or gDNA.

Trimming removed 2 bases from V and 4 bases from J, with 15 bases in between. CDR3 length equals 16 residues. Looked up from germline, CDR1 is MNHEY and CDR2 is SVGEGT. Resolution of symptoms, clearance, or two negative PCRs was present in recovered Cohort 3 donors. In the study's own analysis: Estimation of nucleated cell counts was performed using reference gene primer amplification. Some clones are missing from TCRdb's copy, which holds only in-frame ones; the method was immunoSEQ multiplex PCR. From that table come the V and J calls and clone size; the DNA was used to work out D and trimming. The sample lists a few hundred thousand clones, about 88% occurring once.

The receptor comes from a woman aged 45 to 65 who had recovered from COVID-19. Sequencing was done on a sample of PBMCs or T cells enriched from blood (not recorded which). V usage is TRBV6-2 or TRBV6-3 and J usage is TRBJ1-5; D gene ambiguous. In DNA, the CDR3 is TGTGCCAGCAGTTACGGACGGGGTATAGGAAATCAGCCCCAGCATTTT. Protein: CASSYGRGIGNQPQHF.